A selection of T cell receptor beta chains follows, all from one sample in a study of identical twins' blood T cells. TCRdb fed the 5' RACE reads into MiXCR, producing one record per CDR3 protein. Here the sample spans a few hundred thousand distinct CDR3 sequences, 28% being singletons. Material: PBMCs. These receptor sequences come from a woman between 18 and 50 years old in good health. CDR3s include the opening cysteine and the closing phenylalanine or tryptophan. The order of the fields is D gene, clone size, V gene, CDR3 length, J gene, CDR3 DNA, CDR3 protein. A D gene is named only where the DNA matches it firmly. Where a row states a size, it is once, few, many or the class of an expanded clone; other rows omit it.

NA	NA	TRBV15	16	TRBJ1-3	TGTGCCACCAGCAGAGATCACCAGTTCTCTGGAAACACCATATATTTT	CATSRDHQFSGNTIYF
NA	few	TRBV2	12	TRBJ2-7	TGTGCCAGCAGCTACGACACATACGAGCAGTACTTC	CASSYDTYEQYF
NA	NA	TRBV6-2/TRBV6-3	14	TRBJ2-1	TGTGCCAGCGGTAGGCAGAGCTTGACAATGAGACAGTTCTTC	CASGRQSLTMRQFF
NA	NA	TRBV20-1	14	TRBJ2-5	TGCAGTGCTAGAGATGTGCGTTTCCAAGAGACCCAGTACTTC	CSARDVRFQETQYF
NA	many	TRBV10-3	12	TRBJ2-7	TGTGCCACCCGGGGGAGTAAATTCGAGCAGTACTTC	CATRGSKFEQYF
NA	NA	TRBV5-6	17	TRBJ1-1	TGTGCCAGCAGCTTCGTTGCCGAGATTACAGGGCGGGGTGAAGCTTTCTTT	CASSFVAEITGRGEAFF
NA	few	TRBV20-1	13	TRBJ1-4	TGCAGTGCTACCGGGTCCCCAAATGAAAAACTGTTTTTT	CSATGSPNEKLFF
NA	NA	TRBV2	13	TRBJ2-7	TGTGCCAGCAGTGTATACCTCGGCCACGAGCAGTACTTC	CASSVYLGHEQYF
NA	NA	TRBV9	15	TRBJ2-2	TGTGCCAGCAACCGCGGACCCACTCTCGGCGGGGAGCTGTTTTTT	CASNRGPTLGGELFF
NA	few	TRBV20-1	14	TRBJ2-1	TGCAGTTCCTCATACATGGCCGCCGACAATGAGCAGTTCTTC	CSSSYMAADNEQFF
TRBD2	few	TRBV7-9	15	TRBJ2-1	TGTGCCAGCAGCTTAGGAGCGGGGGGATACAATGAGCAGTTCTTC	CASSLGAGGYNEQFF
NA	medium-sized	TRBV4-3	13	TRBJ2-2	TGCGCCAGCGAAGGAACTAGCACCGGGGAGCTGTTTTTT	CASEGTSTGELFF
NA	few	TRBV18	12	TRBJ2-3	TGTGCCAGCTCAGCTAGAGGGGATACGCAGTATTTT	CASSARGDTQYF
NA	NA	TRBV12-3/TRBV12-4	13	TRBJ1-5	TGTGCCAGCAGTTTAACAGGGCTTCAGCCCCAGCATTTT	CASSLTGLQPQHF
TRBD1	NA	TRBV7-2	16	TRBJ1-1	TGTGCCAGCAGCTCCCGGACAGGGGGGATGAACACTGAAGCTTTCTTT	CASSSRTGGMNTEAFF
NA	NA	TRBV29-1	15	TRBJ2-3	TGCAGCGCCGACGAAGAAAGCTGGGGCACAGATACGCAGTATTTT	CSADEESWGTDTQYF
NA	few	TRBV20-1	13	TRBJ1-4	TGCAGTGCTAGACCCGGACAGTTCGGGGGACTGTTTTTT	CSARPGQFGGLFF
NA	NA	TRBV29-1	11	TRBJ1-2	TGCAGCGTTGAGTATAAACGGGTAGGCACCTTC	CSVEYKRVGTF
NA	NA	TRBV5-1	16	TRBJ1-1	TGCGCCAGCAGCCCGAACAGACCTGTCATGAACACTGAAGCTTTCTTT	CASSPNRPVMNTEAFF
NA	NA	TRBV29-1	13	TRBJ1-1	TGCAGCGCCCAGACAGGCATGAACACTGAAGCTTTCTTT	CSAQTGMNTEAFF
NA	many	TRBV6-2/TRBV6-3	11	TRBJ2-7	TGTGCCAGCAGTACCTTCTACGAGCAGTACTTC	CASSTFYEQYF
TRBD1	once	TRBV27	11	TRBJ2-7	TGTGCCAGCAGTTTTGGACAGGGGCAGTACTTC	CASSFGQGQYF
NA	NA	TRBV6-5	14	TRBJ1-1	TGTGCCAGCAGTTACTGGCAGGGAGGCACTGAAGCTTTCTTT	CASSYWQGGTEAFF
NA	NA	TRBV20-1	13	TRBJ1-1	TGCAGTGCTAGAGATGTAGAGCGTACTGAAGCTTTCTTT	CSARDVERTEAFF
NA	NA	TRBV20-1	14	TRBJ2-1	TGCAGTGTGAATTGCAGGTTGGAATGCAATGAGCAGTTCTTC	CSVNCRLECNEQFF
NA	NA	TRBV29-1	13	TRBJ2-7	TGCAGCGTTGTGGGTCACAGGATCCTCGAGCAGTACTTC	CSVVGHRILEQYF
NA	NA	TRBV10-3	15	TRBJ2-1	TGTGCCACCAGTGATCCAAGGAGCTCCTACAATGAGCAGTTCTTC	CATSDPRSSYNEQFF
NA	many	TRBV2	15	TRBJ1-1	TGTGCCAGCAGTGAGGTAGGGGACTGGAACACTGAAGCTTTCTTT	CASSEVGDWNTEAFF
NA	NA	TRBV12-5	16	TRBJ2-7	TGTGCTAGTGGTTTGGTACTGTTAGGGGATTGGCGCGAGCAGTACTTC	CASGLVLLGDWREQYF
TRBD1	few	TRBV12-3/TRBV12-4	15	TRBJ2-1	TGTGCCAGCAGGTTCGACAGGGGGCACTACAATGAGCAGTTCTTC	CASRFDRGHYNEQFF
TRBD1	few	TRBV19	14	TRBJ2-7	TGTGCCAGTAGTATGTCCCGGACAGGATACGAGCAGTACTTC	CASSMSRTGYEQYF
TRBD1	few	TRBV25-1	17	TRBJ1-5	TGTGCCAGCAGTGTTAAGCGGACAGGGGCGGGCAATCAGCCCCAGCATTTT	CASSVKRTGAGNQPQHF
NA	NA	TRBV5-1	14	TRBJ1-1	TGCGCCAGCAGCTTGGGCGGGACAAGCAATGAAGCTTTCTTT	CASSLGGTSNEAFF
NA	NA	TRBV19	15	TRBJ1-5	TGTGCCAGTAATTCCTTATCCCGGGGGGATCAGCCCCAGCATTTT	CASNSLSRGDQPQHF
TRBD1	NA	TRBV29-1	13	TRBJ1-1	TGCAGCGGTGCCGGGACAGGCTACACTGAAGCTTTCTTT	CSGAGTGYTEAFF
TRBD2	NA	TRBV27	17	TRBJ2-1	TGTGCCAGCAGTTTAGCTAGCGGGAGAGTATTAGTGCGTGAGCAGTTCTTC	CASSLASGRVLVREQFF
TRBD2	NA	TRBV29-1	12	TRBJ2-1	TGCAGCGCCCGGACTAGTTGGAATGAGCAGTTCTTC	CSARTSWNEQFF
NA	once	TRBV20-1	11	TRBJ1-1	TGCAGTGCTGCGGAAGTCACTGAAGCTTTCTTT	CSAAEVTEAFF
NA	few	TRBV5-5	15	TRBJ1-2	TGTGCCAGCAGCGCCGACGTTTCCTTGCCCTATGGCTACACCTTC	CASSADVSLPYGYTF
TRBD2	NA	TRBV10-3	17	TRBJ2-3	TGTGCCATCAGACTAGCGGGAACGACGACCTACACAGATACGCAGTATTTT	CAIRLAGTTTYTDTQYF
NA	NA	TRBV12-3/TRBV12-4	15	TRBJ1-2	TGTGCCAGCAGTTTAAGTGGTGGGAGAGGCTGTGGCTACACCTTC	CASSLSGGRGCGYTF
NA	few	TRBV29-1	12	TRBJ1-1	TGCAGCTATTCCAGGGGTAACACTGAAGCTTTCTTT	CSYSRGNTEAFF
NA	NA	TRBV20-1	14	TRBJ2-2	TGCAGTGCATACGCGGGGACAGCTACCGGGGAGCTGTTTTTT	CSAYAGTATGELFF
NA	NA	TRBV7-2	15	TRBJ2-3	TGTGCCAGCAGCAAGCGGGCATCTAGCACAGATACGCAGTATTTT	CASSKRASSTDTQYF
NA	NA	TRBV6-5	15	TRBJ2-7	TGTGCCAGCAGTCGGGACCTCTCTGGACCCCACGAGCAGTACTTC	CASSRDLSGPHEQYF
NA	NA	TRBV20-1	14	TRBJ1-2	TGCAGTGCTAGTCCCAGGGGATTACTCTATGGCTACACCTTC	CSASPRGLLYGYTF
NA	few	TRBV20-1	15	TRBJ1-3	TGCAGTGCTAGAGATTGGCGACTCGGGGGAAACACCATATATTTT	CSARDWRLGGNTIYF
NA	NA	TRBV9	14	TRBJ2-3	TGTGCCAGCAGCCACAATTTCGGGGAGCGTACGCAGTATTTT	CASSHNFGERTQYF
NA	many	TRBV21-1	13	TRBJ1-2	TGTGCCAGCAGCGAACAGGGGAACTATGGCTACACCTTC	CASSEQGNYGYTF
NA	many	TRBV20-1	12	TRBJ2-1	TGCAGTGTGGCCCAGAGCTACAATGAGCAGTTCTTC	CSVAQSYNEQFF
TRBD2	NA	TRBV9	16	TRBJ2-1	TGTGCCAGCAGCGTGGGCGGCGGGAGGCCCTACAATGAGCAGTTCTTC	CASSVGGGRPYNEQFF
NA	NA	TRBV7-9	13	TRBJ2-2	TGTGCCAGCAGCTTCTTGCGGGAAGGGGAGCTGCTTTTT	CASSFLREGELLF
NA	NA	TRBV11-2	16	TRBJ1-1	NA	CASSSRGQFFGTEAFF
TRBD1	few	TRBV2	15	TRBJ1-2	TGTGCCAGCAGTGCTTACGGGACAGAAGCCTTTGGCTACACCTTC	CASSAYGTEAFGYTF